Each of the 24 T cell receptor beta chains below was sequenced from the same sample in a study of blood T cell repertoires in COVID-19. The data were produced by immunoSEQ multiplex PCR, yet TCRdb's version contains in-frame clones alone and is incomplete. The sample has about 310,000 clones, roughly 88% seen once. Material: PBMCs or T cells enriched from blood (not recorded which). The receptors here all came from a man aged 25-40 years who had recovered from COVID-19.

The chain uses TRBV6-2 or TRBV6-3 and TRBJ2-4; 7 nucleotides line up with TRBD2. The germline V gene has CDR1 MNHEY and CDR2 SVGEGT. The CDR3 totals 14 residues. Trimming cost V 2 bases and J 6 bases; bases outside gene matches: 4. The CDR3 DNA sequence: TGTGCCAGCAGTTACGGGGGGGACTTAAACATTCAGTACTTC. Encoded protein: CASSYGGDLNIQYF.

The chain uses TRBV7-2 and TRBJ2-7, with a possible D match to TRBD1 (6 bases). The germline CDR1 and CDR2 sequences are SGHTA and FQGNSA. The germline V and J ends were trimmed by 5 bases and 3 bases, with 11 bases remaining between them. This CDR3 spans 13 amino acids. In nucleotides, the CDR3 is TGTGCCAGCAGCAGGGACATGAACTACGAGCAGTACTTC. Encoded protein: CASSRDMNYEQYF.

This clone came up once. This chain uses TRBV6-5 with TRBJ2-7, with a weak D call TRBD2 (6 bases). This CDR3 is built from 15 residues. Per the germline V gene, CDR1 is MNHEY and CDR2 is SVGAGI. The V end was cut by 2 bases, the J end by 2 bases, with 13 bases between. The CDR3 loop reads CASSYPRGTAYEQYF. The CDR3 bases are TGTGCCAGCAGTTACCCCCGGGGGACCGCCTACGAGCAGTACTTC.

The CDR3, as DNA: TGTGCCAGCAGCTTTACAGGGTCGGGCACAGATACGCAGTATTTT. Amino acids: CASSFTGSGTDTQYF. The chain employs TRBV7-3 and TRBJ2-3; possible D gene TRBD1, 6 bases. The V gene lost 3 bases and the J gene lost 1 base, with 11 bases spanning the gap. Per germline, CDR1 SGHTA and CDR2 FQGTGA. The CDR3 consists of 15 residues.

The CDR3 loop reads CASSGRGSQPTSNYGYTF. In nucleotides, the CDR3 is TGTGCCAGCAGTGGACGGGGGAGTCAACCCACTTCTAACTATGGCTACACCTTC. The rearrangement links TRBV9 to TRBJ1-2; the D gene is possibly TRBD1 (5 bases). The CDR3 totals 18 residues. Trimming left V 5 bases short and J 0 bases short, with 23 bases between. Germline loops: CDR1 SGDLS, CDR2 YYNGEE.

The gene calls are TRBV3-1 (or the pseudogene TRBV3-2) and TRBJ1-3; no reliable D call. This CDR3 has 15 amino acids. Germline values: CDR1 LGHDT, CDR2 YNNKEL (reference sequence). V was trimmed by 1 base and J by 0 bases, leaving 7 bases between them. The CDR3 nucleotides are TGTGCCAGCAGCCAAGGGTGGAGCTCTGGAAACACCATATATTTT. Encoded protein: CASSQGWSSGNTIYF.

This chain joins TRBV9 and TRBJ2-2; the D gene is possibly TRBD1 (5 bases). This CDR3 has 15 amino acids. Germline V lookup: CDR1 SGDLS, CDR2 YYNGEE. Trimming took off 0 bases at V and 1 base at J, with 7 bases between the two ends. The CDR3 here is CASSVGTGNTGELFF. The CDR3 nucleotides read TGTGCCAGCAGCGTAGGTACAGGGAACACCGGGGAGCTGTTTTTT.

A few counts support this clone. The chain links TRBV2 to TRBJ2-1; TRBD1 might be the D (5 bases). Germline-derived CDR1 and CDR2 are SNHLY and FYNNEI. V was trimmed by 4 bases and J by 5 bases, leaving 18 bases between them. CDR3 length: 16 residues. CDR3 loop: CASSGSRRGVHNEQFF. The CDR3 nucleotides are TGTGCCAGCAGTGGTAGTCGAAGGGGCGTCCACAATGAGCAGTTCTTC.

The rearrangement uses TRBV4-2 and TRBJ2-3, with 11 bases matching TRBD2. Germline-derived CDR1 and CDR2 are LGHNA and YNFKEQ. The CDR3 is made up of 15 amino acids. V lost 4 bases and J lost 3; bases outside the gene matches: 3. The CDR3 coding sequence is TGTGCCAGCAGCCCGACTAGCGGGGATACAGATACGCAGTATTTT. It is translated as CASSPTSGDTDTQYF.

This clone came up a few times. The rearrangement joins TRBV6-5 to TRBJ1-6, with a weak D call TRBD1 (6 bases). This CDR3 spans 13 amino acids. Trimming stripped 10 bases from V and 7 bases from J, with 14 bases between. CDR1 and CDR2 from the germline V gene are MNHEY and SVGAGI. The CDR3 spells CATPGGVNSPLHF. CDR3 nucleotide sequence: TGTGCCACCCCTGGGGGCGTCAATTCACCCCTCCACTTT.

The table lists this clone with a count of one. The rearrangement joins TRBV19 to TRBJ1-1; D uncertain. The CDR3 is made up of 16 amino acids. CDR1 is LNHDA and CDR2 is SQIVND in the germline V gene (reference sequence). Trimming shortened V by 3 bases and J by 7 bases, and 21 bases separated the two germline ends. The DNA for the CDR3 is TGTGCCAGTAGTATCTCTTCTGTCTTTGAGGGTCTTGAAGCTTTCTTT. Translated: CASSISSVFEGLEAFF.

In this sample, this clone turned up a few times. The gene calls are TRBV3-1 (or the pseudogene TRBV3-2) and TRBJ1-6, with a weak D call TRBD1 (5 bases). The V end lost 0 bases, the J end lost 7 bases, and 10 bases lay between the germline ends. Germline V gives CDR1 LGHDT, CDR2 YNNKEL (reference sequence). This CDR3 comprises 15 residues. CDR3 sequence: CASSQDQGGNSPLHF. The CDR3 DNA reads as TGTGCCAGCAGCCAAGATCAGGGTGGGAATTCACCCCTCCACTTT.

CDR3 sequence reads: CASSPFSSGGDTQYF. CDR3 nucleotide sequence: TGTGCCAGCAGCCCGTTCTCTAGCGGGGGCGATACGCAGTATTTT. The chain links TRBV9 to TRBJ2-3; 10 positions match TRBD2. Germline CDR1 reads SGDLS; CDR2 reads YYNGEE. J was trimmed by 6 bases and V by 4 bases; bases with no gene match: 8. This CDR3 has 15 amino acids. Drawing the rest from reference TRBV9 and TRBJ2-3, the complete variable domain is DSGVTQTPKHLITATGQRVTLRCSPRSGDLSVYWYQQSLDQGLQFLIQYYNGEERAKGNILERFSAQQFPDLHSELNLSSLELGDSALYFCASSPFSSGGDTQYFGPGTRLTVL.

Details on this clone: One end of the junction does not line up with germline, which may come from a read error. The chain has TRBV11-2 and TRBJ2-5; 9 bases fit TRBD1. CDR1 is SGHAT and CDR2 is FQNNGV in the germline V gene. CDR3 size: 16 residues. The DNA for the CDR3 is TGTGCCAGCAGCTCCAGACAGGGGGTGTATCAAGTGACCCAGTACTTC. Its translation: CASSSRQGVYQVTQYF. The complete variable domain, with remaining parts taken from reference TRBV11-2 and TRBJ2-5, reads EAGVAQSPRYKIIEKRQSVAFWCNPISGHATLYWYQQILGQGPKLLIQFQNNGVVDDSQLPKDRFSAERLKGVDSTLKIQPAKLEDSAVYLCASSSRQGVYQVTQYFGPGTRLLVL.

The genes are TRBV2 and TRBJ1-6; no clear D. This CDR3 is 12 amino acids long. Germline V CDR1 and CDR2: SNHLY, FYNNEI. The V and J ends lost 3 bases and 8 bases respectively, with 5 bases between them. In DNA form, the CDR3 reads TGTGCCAGCAGTGATGAGTATTCACCCCTCCACTTT. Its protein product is CASSDEYSPLHF.

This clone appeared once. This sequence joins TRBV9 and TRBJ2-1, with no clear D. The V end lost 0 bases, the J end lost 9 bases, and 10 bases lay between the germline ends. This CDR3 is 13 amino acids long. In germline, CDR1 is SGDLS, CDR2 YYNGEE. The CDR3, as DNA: TGTGCCAGCAGCGTAGCCGCGGTTGGTGAGCAGTTCTTC. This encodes CASSVAAVGEQFF.

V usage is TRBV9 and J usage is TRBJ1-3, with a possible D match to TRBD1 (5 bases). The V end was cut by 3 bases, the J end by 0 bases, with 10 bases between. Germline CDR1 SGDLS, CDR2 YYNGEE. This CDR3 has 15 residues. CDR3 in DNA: TGTGCCAGCAGCGGGGGCCGTAACTCTGGAAACACCATATATTTT. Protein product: CASSGGRNSGNTIYF.

The CDR3 protein is CASRGRGYTF. CDR3 in DNA: TGTGCCAGCAGGGGGAGAGGCTACACCTTC. This chain connects TRBV2 to TRBJ1-2; D ambiguous. CDR1 SNHLY and CDR2 FYNNEI come from the germline V gene. Trimming removed 6 bases at V and 8 bases at J, with 7 bases between. The CDR3 has 10 amino acids.

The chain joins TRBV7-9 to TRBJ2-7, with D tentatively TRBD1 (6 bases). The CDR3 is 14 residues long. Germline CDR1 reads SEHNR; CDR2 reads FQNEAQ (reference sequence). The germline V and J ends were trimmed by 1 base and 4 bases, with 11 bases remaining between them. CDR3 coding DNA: TGTGCCAGCAGCTTAGGTACAGGGAATTACGAGCAGTACTTC. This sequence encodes CASSLGTGNYEQYF.

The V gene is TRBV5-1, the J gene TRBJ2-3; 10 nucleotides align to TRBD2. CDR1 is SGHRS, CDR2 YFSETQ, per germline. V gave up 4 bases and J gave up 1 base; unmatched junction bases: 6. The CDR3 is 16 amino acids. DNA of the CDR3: TGCGCCAGCAGCCCCGACCTAGCGGGGGGCACAGATACGCAGTATTTT. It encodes CASSPDLAGGTDTQYF.

CDR3: CASSFSDGNQPQHF. DNA of the CDR3: TGTGCCAGCAGCTTTAGCGACGGTAATCAGCCCCAGCATTTT. This sequence joins TRBV5-5 and TRBJ1-5; D unclear. CDR1 and CDR2 from the germline V gene are SGHKS and YYEKEE (reference sequence). The CDR3 runs to 14 residues. Trimming pared 2 bases from V and 4 bases from J, leaving 10 bases between.

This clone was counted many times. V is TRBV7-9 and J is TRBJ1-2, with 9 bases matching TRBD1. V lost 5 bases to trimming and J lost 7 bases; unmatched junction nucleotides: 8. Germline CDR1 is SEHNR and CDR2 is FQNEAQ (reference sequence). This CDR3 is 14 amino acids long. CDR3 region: CASSVGQGKGGYTF. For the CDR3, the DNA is TGTGCCAGCAGCGTGGGACAGGGCAAAGGTGGCTACACCTTC.

CDR3 bases: TGTGCCAGTAGATATAGGGACAGGGAACAGCCCCAGCATTTT. This translates into CASRYRDREQPQHF. This sequence joins TRBV19 and TRBJ1-5, with 9 bases matching TRBD1. Unmatched junction bases numbered 7, after V lost 6 bases and J lost 7 bases. Germline V gene data show CDR1 as LNHDA and CDR2 as SQIVND (reference sequence). The CDR3 has 14 amino acids.

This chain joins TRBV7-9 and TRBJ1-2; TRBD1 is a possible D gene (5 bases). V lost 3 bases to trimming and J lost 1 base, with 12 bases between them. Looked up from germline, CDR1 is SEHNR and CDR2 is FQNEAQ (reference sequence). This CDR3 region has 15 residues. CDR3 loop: CASSFGPGGNYGYTF. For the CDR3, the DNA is TGTGCCAGCAGCTTCGGTCCGGGGGGTAACTATGGCTACACCTTC.